This T cell receptor beta chain stems from a study of molecular identifiers for immune sequencing clone quantification. Notes on the study in general: Clones above 20 RNA copies contained over 99% of effector molecules and under 1% of naive molecules.

The V and J ends lost 1 base and 1 base respectively, with 11 bases between them. This CDR3 contains 15 residues. CDR1 and CDR2 from the germline V gene are SGHNT and YYREEE (reference sequence). This clonotype occurred many times. What it binds is unknown. Via MiXCR, TCRdb re-called the PCR reads, giving one row per CDR3 protein. This table has fewer than 350,000 distinct CDR3 sequences, roughly a quarter appearing once. The origin of this receptor is a human donor in good health. Some libraries in this study had Jurkat cell RNA spiked in. The chain is built from TRBV5-4 and TRBJ1-1, with D unresolved. The sequenced sample consisted of naive CD8+ T cells from blood, with Jurkat cell RNA spiked in. Subset given: FACS-sorted CD8+CD4-CCR7+CD45RA+ naive T cells. CDR3 amino acids: CASSLLGRGNTEAFF. In nucleotides, the CDR3 is TGTGCCAGCAGCTTGCTAGGACGGGGGAACACTGAAGCTTTCTTT.